The 5 T cell receptor beta chains below were found in one sample sequenced in a study of OX40 agonist ivuxolimab in advanced cancers. Data came from immunoSEQ multiplex PCR; TCRdb stores just in-frame clones and leaves some out. The table shows 15,000 to 20,000 clones, with over 75% occurring only once. Sequenced material: CD4+ or CD8+ T cells sorted from blood, taken in a trial of the OX40 agonist ivuxolimab. Source of these receptors: an adult with an advanced solid tumor such as melanoma, head and neck, liver or kidney cancer.

The rearrangement links TRBV11-2 to TRBJ1-2; D is unresolved. This CDR3 contains 16 residues. V was trimmed by 0 bases and J by 4 bases, leaving 15 bases between them. CDR1 and CDR2 (germline): SGHAT, FQNNGV. CDR3 DNA sequence: TGTGCCAGCAGCTTAGATAGGGCGAATGGAGGCTATGGCTACACCTTC. It yields the protein CASSLDRANGGYGYTF.

The gene calls are TRBV6-6 and TRBJ1-1; no reliable D call. V was clipped by 5 bases and J by 3 bases, with 7 bases between them. The CDR3 extends over 12 amino acids. Looked up from germline, CDR1 is MNHNY and CDR2 is SVGAGI (reference sequence). The CDR3 protein is CASSPLDTEAFF. DNA for the CDR3: TGTGCCAGCAGTCCTTTAGACACTGAAGCTTTCTTT.

V usage is TRBV6-6 and J usage is TRBJ2-1; no definite D call. From germline, CDR1 is MNHNY and CDR2 SVGAGI (reference sequence). Trimming left V 3 bases short and J 7 bases short, with 10 bases between. The CDR3 is made up of 13 amino acids. The CDR3 region has the DNA TGTGCCAGCAGTTATTCGACTGGAAATGAGCAGTTCTTC. Translated, it gives CASSYSTGNEQFF.

The chain employs TRBV28 and TRBJ2-7, with D perhaps given as TRBD1 or TRBD2 (5 bases each). Germline loops: CDR1 MDHEN, CDR2 SYDVKM. The CDR3 loop spans 15 amino acids. V lost 5 bases and J 2 bases, leaving 16 bases between the germline ends. CDR3 coding DNA: TGTGCCAGCAGTACCCGAGGGACGCCTCCCTACGAGCAGTACTTC. This codes for CASSTRGTPPYEQYF.

The chain recombines TRBV7-3 with TRBJ1-3, with D maybe TRBD1 (6 bases). Deletions cut 3 bases from V and 0 bases from J, with 9 bases between. This CDR3 comprises 15 residues. The V gene's germline CDR1 is SGHTA and CDR2 FQGTGA. The CDR3 spells CASSLDSHSGNTIYF. For the CDR3, the DNA is TGTGCCAGCAGCTTGGACAGCCACTCTGGAAACACCATATATTTT.